The entry below describes one T cell receptor beta chain. This record comes from a study of T cell responses to AZD1222 COVID-19 vaccine. The repertoire was sequenced with immunoSEQ multiplex PCR; TCRdb's copy has only in-frame clones and lacks some. Seen here are 40,000 to 55,000 clones, 70% to 90% observed once, and the top ten hold approximately 1.2%. V lost 5 bases and J 2 bases, leaving 13 bases between the germline ends. The CDR3 runs to 13 residues. The germline gives CDR1 SQVTM, CDR2 ANQGSEA. The TCR originated in an adult who received the AZD1222 COVID-19 vaccine. Sequenced here: peripheral blood, sampled 28 days after the second AZD1222 dose. The rearrangement joins TRBV29-1 to TRBJ2-7; no reliable D call. The CDR3 DNA is TGCAGCGTTTCAGATCCTCTCACCTACGAGCAGTACTTC. It translates to CSVSDPLTYEQYF.